These T cell receptor beta chains were read from a single sample in a study of graft-versus-host responses after intestinal transplantation. The data were produced by immunoSEQ multiplex PCR, yet TCRdb's version contains in-frame clones alone and is incomplete. Among about 21,000 clones listed, 25% to 35% were seen once. The sequencing here drew on alloreactive CD8+ T cells from a mixed lymphocyte reaction culture, taken before intestinal transplant. These receptor sequences come from a human patient who received an intestinal transplant. CDR3s include the opening cysteine and the closing phenylalanine or tryptophan. D genes are given only for firm matches. Clone size is given for some rows only: seen once, a few or many times, or a class if the clone is expanded.

CDR3 protein: CASSAGTGNAYEQYF; CDR3 DNA: TGTGCCAGTAGCGCCGGGACAGGGAATGCCTACGAGCAGTACTTC; CDR3 length: 15; J gene: TRBJ2-7; D gene: TRBD1; V gene: TRBV19; clone size: .
CDR3 protein: CASSQDGTSYEQYF; CDR3 DNA: TGTGCCAGCAGCCAAGATGGGACTAGCTACGAGCAGTACTTC; CDR3 length: 14; J gene: TRBJ2-7; D gene: TRBD2; V gene: TRBV4-2; clone size: .
CDR3 protein: CASRGRAVLTDTQYF; CDR3 DNA: TGTGCCAGCAGGGGGAGGGCGGTACTCACAGATACGCAGTATTTT; CDR3 length: 15; J gene: TRBJ2-3; D gene: TRBD2; V gene: TRBV6-6; clone size: .
CDR3 protein: CASSAGQVNQPQHF; CDR3 DNA: TGTGCCAGCAGCGCTGGACAGGTCAATCAGCCCCAGCATTTT; CDR3 length: 14; J gene: TRBJ1-5; D gene: TRBD1; V gene: TRBV6-5; clone size: medium-sized
CDR3 protein: CASSSTRTSALGTF; CDR3 DNA: TGTGCCAGCAGCTCCACCAGGACCAGCGCCCTCGGTACCTTC; CDR3 length: 14; J gene: TRBJ1-2; D gene: .; V gene: TRBV7-2; clone size: medium-sized
CDR3 protein: CASSISGLGNQPQHF; CDR3 DNA: TGTGCCAGTAGTATCAGTGGGCTGGGCAATCAGCCCCAGCATTTT; CDR3 length: 15; J gene: TRBJ1-5; D gene: .; V gene: TRBV19; clone size: .
CDR3 protein: CASSRTTSGRWGNGELFF; CDR3 DNA: TGTGCCAGCAGCCGGACCACTAGCGGGAGATGGGGGAACGGGGAGCTGTTTTTT; CDR3 length: 18; J gene: TRBJ2-2; D gene: TRBD2; V gene: TRBV5-4; clone size: .
CDR3 protein: CSVTGLAGAHEQYF; CDR3 DNA: TGCAGCGTTACGGGACTAGCGGGAGCCCACGAGCAGTACTTC; CDR3 length: 14; J gene: TRBJ2-7; D gene: TRBD2; V gene: TRBV29-1; clone size: few
CDR3 protein: CASSLAGGSRDTQYF; CDR3 DNA: TGTGCCAGCAGTTTAGCGGGGGGGTCCAGGGATACGCAGTATTTT; CDR3 length: 15; J gene: TRBJ2-3; D gene: TRBD2; V gene: TRBV27; clone size: .
CDR3 protein: CAWGPGSSYNEQFF; CDR3 DNA: TGTGCCTGGGGCCCTGGGAGCTCCTACAATGAGCAGTTCTTC; CDR3 length: 14; J gene: TRBJ2-1; D gene: .; V gene: TRBV30; clone size: .
CDR3 protein: CATSRDRGMTSINEQFF; CDR3 DNA: TGTGCCACCAGCAGAGATCGGGGGATGACTAGTATAAATGAGCAGTTCTTC; CDR3 length: 17; J gene: TRBJ2-1; D gene: .; V gene: TRBV15; clone size: .
CDR3 protein: CASSPPSSGGETQYF; CDR3 DNA: TGTGCCAGCAGCCCCCCTTCTAGCGGGGGGGAGACCCAGTACTTC; CDR3 length: 15; J gene: TRBJ2-5; D gene: TRBD2; V gene: TRBV7-9; clone size: .
CDR3 protein: CASRPGGGGYTF; CDR3 DNA: TGTGCCAGCAGACCCGGGGGGGGCGGCTACACCTTC; CDR3 length: 12; J gene: TRBJ1-2; D gene: .; V gene: TRBV2; clone size: few
CDR3 protein: CASGDRDSYTDTQYF; CDR3 DNA: TGTGCTAGTGGTGACCGGGACTCGTACACAGATACGCAGTATTTT; CDR3 length: 15; J gene: TRBJ2-3; D gene: .; V gene: TRBV12-5; clone size: medium-sized
CDR3 protein: CASSLRGVGYNEQFF; CDR3 DNA: TGTGCCAGCAGCCTTCGGGGAGTGGGATACAATGAGCAGTTCTTC; CDR3 length: 15; J gene: TRBJ2-1; D gene: .; V gene: TRBV7-2; clone size: few
CDR3 protein: CASSYSKGETEAFF; CDR3 DNA: TGTGCCAGCAGTTACTCGAAAGGGGAAACTGAAGCTTTCTTT; CDR3 length: 14; J gene: TRBJ1-1; D gene: .; V gene: TRBV6-5; clone size: few
CDR3 protein: CASSVSGRQPDYEQYF; CDR3 DNA: TGTGCCAGCAGTGTATCTGGGAGACAGCCCGACTACGAGCAGTACTTC; CDR3 length: 16; J gene: TRBJ2-7; D gene: .; V gene: TRBV5-4; clone size: .
CDR3 protein: CASSLTGTSGGWTDTQYF; CDR3 DNA: TGTGCCAGCAGTTTAACCGGGACTAGCGGGGGATGGACAGATACGCAGTATTTT; CDR3 length: 18; J gene: TRBJ2-3; D gene: TRBD2; V gene: TRBV5-6; clone size: .
CDR3 protein: CASSYLGTEETQYF; CDR3 DNA: TGTGCCAGCAGTTACTTGGGGACAGAAGAGACCCAGTACTTC; CDR3 length: 14; J gene: TRBJ2-5; D gene: TRBD1; V gene: TRBV27; clone size: .
CDR3 protein: CASSMGLSGNTIYF; CDR3 DNA: TGTGCCAGTAGTATGGGGCTTTCTGGAAACACCATATATTTT; CDR3 length: 14; J gene: TRBJ1-3; D gene: .; V gene: TRBV19; clone size: .
CDR3 protein: CASSLLAWGDTGELFF; CDR3 DNA: TGCGCCAGCAGCCTACTAGCGTGGGGAGACACCGGGGAGCTGTTTTTT; CDR3 length: 16; J gene: TRBJ2-2; D gene: TRBD2; V gene: TRBV4-1; clone size: .
CDR3 protein: CASSLGRTSTQYF; CDR3 DNA: TGCGCCAGCAGCTTGGGTCGGACAAGTACGCAGTATTTT; CDR3 length: 13; J gene: TRBJ2-3; D gene: .; V gene: TRBV5-1; clone size: .
CDR3 protein: CSVEDSTGYTF; CDR3 DNA: TGCAGCGTTGAAGATTCCACCGGCTACACCTTC; CDR3 length: 11; J gene: TRBJ1-2; D gene: .; V gene: TRBV29-1; clone size: medium-sized
CDR3 protein: CASTHHSGGAGELFF; CDR3 DNA: TGTGCCAGCACTCACCATAGCGGGGGGGCCGGGGAGCTGTTTTTT; CDR3 length: 15; J gene: TRBJ2-2; D gene: TRBD2; V gene: TRBV27; clone size: few